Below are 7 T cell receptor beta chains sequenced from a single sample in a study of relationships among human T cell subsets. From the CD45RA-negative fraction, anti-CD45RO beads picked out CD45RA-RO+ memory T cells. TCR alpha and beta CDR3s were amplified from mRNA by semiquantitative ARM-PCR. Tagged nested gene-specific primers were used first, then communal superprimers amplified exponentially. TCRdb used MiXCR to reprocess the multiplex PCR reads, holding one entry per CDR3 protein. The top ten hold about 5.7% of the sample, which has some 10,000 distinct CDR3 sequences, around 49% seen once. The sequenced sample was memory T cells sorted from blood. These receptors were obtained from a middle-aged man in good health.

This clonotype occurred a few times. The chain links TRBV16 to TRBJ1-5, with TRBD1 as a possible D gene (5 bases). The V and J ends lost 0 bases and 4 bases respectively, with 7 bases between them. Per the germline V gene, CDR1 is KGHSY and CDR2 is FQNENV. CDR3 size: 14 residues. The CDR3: CASSQSGVNQPQHF. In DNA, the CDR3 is TGTGCCAGCAGCCAATCGGGGGTTAATCAGCCCCAGCATTTT. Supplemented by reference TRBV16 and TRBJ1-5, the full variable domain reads GEEVAQTPKHLVRGEGQKAKLYCAPIKGHSYVFWYQQVLKNEFKFLISFQNENVFDETGMPKERFSAKCLPNSPCSLEIQATKLEDSAVYFCASSQSGVNQPQHFGDGTRLSIL.

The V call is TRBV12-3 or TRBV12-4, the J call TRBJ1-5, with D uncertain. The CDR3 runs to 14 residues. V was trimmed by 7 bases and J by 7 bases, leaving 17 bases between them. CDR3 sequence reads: CASTVSRSVQPQHF. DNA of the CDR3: TGTGCCAGCACCGTGAGCAGGTCCGTGCAGCCCCAGCATTTT.

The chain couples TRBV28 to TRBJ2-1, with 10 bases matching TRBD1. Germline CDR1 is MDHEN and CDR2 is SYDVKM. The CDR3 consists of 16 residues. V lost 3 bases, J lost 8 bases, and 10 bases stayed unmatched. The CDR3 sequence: CASSFKGGTGEHEQFF. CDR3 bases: TGTGCCAGCAGTTTTAAGGGGGGGACAGGGGAACATGAGCAGTTCTTC.

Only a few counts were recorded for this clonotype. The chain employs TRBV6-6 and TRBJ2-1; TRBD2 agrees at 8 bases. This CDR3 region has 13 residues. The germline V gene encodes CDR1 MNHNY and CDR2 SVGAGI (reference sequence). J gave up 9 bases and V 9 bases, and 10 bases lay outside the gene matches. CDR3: CASQSGGQREQFF. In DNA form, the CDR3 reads TGTGCCAGTCAATCGGGGGGGCAACGTGAGCAGTTCTTC.

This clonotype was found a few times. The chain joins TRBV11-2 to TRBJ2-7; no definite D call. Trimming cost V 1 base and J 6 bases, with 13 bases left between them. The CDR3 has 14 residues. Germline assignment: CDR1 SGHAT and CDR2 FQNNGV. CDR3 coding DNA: TGTGCCAGCAGCTTAGGGGCCAGCACCCGCGAGCAGTACTTC. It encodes CASSLGASTREQYF.

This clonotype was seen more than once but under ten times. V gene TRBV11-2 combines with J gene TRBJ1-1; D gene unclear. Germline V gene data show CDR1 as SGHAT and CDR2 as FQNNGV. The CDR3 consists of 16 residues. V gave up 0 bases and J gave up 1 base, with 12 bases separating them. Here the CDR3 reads CASSLDLPVSNTEAFF. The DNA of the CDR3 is TGTGCCAGCAGCTTAGATCTGCCCGTTTCGAACACTGAAGCTTTCTTT.

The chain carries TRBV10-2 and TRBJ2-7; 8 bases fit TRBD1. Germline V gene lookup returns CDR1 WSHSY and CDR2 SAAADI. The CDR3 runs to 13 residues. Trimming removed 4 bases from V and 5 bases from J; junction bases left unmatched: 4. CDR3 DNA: TGCGCCAGCAGTGGAGACAGGGGCAACGAGCAGTACTTC. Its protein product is CASSGDRGNEQYF.